The subject of this entry is one TCR beta chain. The sample comes from a study of blood T cell repertoires in COVID-19. Study context: Acute and convalescent COVID-19 samples came from the United States, Italy and Spain.

Sequenced by immunoSEQ multiplex PCR; TCRdb stores in-frame clones only, minus some. The sample lists around 200,000 clones; approximately 83% were seen once. Looked up from germline, CDR1 is SGHRS and CDR2 is YFSETQ. Trimming removed 0 bases at V and 3 bases at J, with 7 bases between. The CDR3 consists of 13 residues. This TCR was recovered from a woman between 40 and 55 years old with COVID-19, enrolled during active disease. V gene TRBV5-1 combines with J gene TRBJ2-7, with a possible D match to TRBD2 (5 bases). The sample taken for sequencing was peripheral blood. The CDR3 reads CASSLEAGYEQYF. The CDR3 DNA follows: TGCGCCAGCAGCTTGGAGGCGGGCTACGAGCAGTACTTC.